The 2 T cell receptor beta chains below come from one sample, sequenced in a study of control samples from healthy donors and cancer patients. Libraries were prepared by immunoSEQ multiplex PCR; TCRdb keeps only in-frame clonotypes and omits some of them. The data show 170,000 or so clones, just under 95% seen once. The sequencing input was blood. The receptors shown here come from a woman aged 40 to 50 in good health.

This sequence joins TRBV5-4 and TRBJ1-6; TRBD1 aligns across 8 bases. Unmatched junction bases numbered 12, after V lost 4 bases and J lost 6 bases. Looked up from germline, CDR1 is SGHNT and CDR2 is YYREEE (reference sequence). The CDR3 runs 17 residues. The CDR3 loop is CASSLWTGLRVNSPLHF. CDR3 coding DNA: TGTGCCAGCAGCCTTTGGACAGGGCTCAGGGTTAATTCACCCCTCCACTTT.

A few counts support this clone. The chain has TRBV4-1 and TRBJ1-2, with a weak D call TRBD1 (6 bases). Between the trimmed V and J ends, which lost 1 base and 8 bases, there was a span of 17 bases. Germline assignment: CDR1 MGHRA and CDR2 YSYEKL. The CDR3 is 15 residues long. CDR3 sequence reads: CASSQVRGAQRGYTF. CDR3 DNA: TGCGCCAGCAGCCAAGTCAGGGGTGCCCAACGAGGCTACACCTTC.